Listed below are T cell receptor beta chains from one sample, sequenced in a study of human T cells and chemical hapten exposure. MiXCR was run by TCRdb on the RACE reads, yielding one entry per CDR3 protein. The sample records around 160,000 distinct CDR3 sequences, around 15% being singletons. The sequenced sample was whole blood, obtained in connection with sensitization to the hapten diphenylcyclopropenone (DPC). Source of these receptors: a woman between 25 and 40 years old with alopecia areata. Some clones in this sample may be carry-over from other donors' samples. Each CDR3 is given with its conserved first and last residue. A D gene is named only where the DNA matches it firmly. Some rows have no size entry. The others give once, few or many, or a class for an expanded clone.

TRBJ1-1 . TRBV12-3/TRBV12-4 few TGTGCCAGCAGTCCGGGTGGGGCTGGGACTGAAGCTTTCTTT CASSPGGAGTEAFF
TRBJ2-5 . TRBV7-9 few TGTGCCAGCAGCAGCTCAACCACGGAGACCCAGTACTTC CASSSSTTETQYF
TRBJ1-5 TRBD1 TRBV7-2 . TGTGCCAGCAGCTTAGCGGGACAGTTCAATCAGCCCCAGCATTTT CASSLAGQFNQPQHF
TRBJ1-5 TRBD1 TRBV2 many TGTGCCAGCAGTGAAGTCGGGACAGGGACAGCCAATCAGCCCCAGCATTTT CASSEVGTGTANQPQHF
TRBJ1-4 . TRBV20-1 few TGCAGTGCTCCCCACCGGGGGAATAATGAAAAACTGTTTTTT CSAPHRGNNEKLFF
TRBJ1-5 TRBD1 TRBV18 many TGTGCCAGCTCACCCCAACGGACCGGGACAGGGGGCATTACGGATCAGCCCCAGCATTTT CASSPQRTGTGGITDQPQHF
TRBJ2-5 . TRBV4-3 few TGCGCCAGCAGCCAAGATCTAGCCAGCGGCCAAGAGACCCAGTACTTC CASSQDLASGQETQYF
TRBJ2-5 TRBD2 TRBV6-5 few TGTGCCAGCAGTTACTCGAAATTAGCGGGGGTCGAGACCCAGTACTTC CASSYSKLAGVETQYF
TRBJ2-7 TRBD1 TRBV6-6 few TGTGCCAGCAGTCACCGCCCAAGGACAGGACATCCCTACGAGCAGTACTTC CASSHRPRTGHPYEQYF
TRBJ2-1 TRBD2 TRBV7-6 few TGTGCCAGCAGCTTAGCGTCGCCTAGCGGGAGCTCCTACAATGAGCAGTTCTTC CASSLASPSGSSYNEQFF
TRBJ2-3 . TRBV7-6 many TGTGCCAGCAGCCCGGACACCCAGGTGGAAACAGATACGCAGTATTTT CASSPDTQVETDTQYF
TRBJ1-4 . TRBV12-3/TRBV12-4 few TGTGCCAGCAGTTTGGCAGGGGTTAATGAAAAACTGTTTTTT CASSLAGVNEKLFF
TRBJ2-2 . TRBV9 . TGTGCCAGCAGCGAACCGTACACCGGGGAGCTGTTTTTT CASSEPYTGELFF
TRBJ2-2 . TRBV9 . TGTGCCAGCAGCGTATCAGGGAACACCGGGGAGCTGTTTTTT CASSVSGNTGELFF
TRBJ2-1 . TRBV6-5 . TGTGCCAGCACTCCGTCAGGGTCCTACAATGAGCAGTTCTTC CASTPSGSYNEQFF
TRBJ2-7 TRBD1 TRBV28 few TGTGCCAGCAGTTCGTCCGGGACAGGGGGATACGAGCAGTACTTC CASSSSGTGGYEQYF
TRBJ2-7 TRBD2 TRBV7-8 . TGTGCCAGCAGCTCCGGACTAGCGGGAGTGGTTATCTACGAGCAGTACTTC CASSSGLAGVVIYEQYF
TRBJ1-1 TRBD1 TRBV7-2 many TGTGCCAGCAGCGGGGACAGGGCCCTGACGGGAGCTTTCTTT CASSGDRALTGAFF
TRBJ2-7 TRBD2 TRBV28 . TGTGCCAGCAGTTTATCGGGACTAGCGGGTTACGAGCAGTACTTC CASSLSGLAGYEQYF
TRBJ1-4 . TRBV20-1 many TGCAGTGCTAGAGATCCGGAGAGGGATAATGAAAAACTGTTTTTT CSARDPERDNEKLFF
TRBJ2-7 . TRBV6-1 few TGTGCCAGCATTCAGACGGTCTACGAGCAGTACTTC CASIQTVYEQYF
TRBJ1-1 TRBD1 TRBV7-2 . TGTGCCAGCAGCTTAGTGGGGACAGGGGTTATCAGAGCTGAAGCTTTCTTT CASSLVGTGVIRAEAFF
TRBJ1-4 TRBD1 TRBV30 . TGTGCCTGGGGTGTCGGGACAGTGGGGGTGAGGGAAAAACTGTTTTTT CAWGVGTVGVREKLFF